Below are 7 T cell receptor beta chains sequenced from a single sample in a study of shared clonotypes between healthy human individuals. The table came from immunoSEQ multiplex PCR; TCRdb's copy has only in-frame clones and leaves some out. The table records roughly 2.4 million clones, approximately 96% of them present only once. Material: naive CD4+ T cells sorted from blood. This sample's subset: CD45RA+ positively selected. The receptors were sampled from a man between 18 and 29 years old in good health.

A single count supports this clone. J is TRBJ1-3 and V is TRBV7-2, with unresolved D. V gave up 0 bases and J gave up 4 bases, with 10 bases separating them. Germline V gene lookup returns CDR1 SGHTA and CDR2 FQGNSA. The CDR3 contains 15 residues. The CDR3 DNA reads as TGTGCCAGCAGCTTAGCGTCAACAGTAGGAAACACCATATATTTT. Translating it yields CASSLASTVGNTIYF.

The CDR3 sequence is CASSFSWTNTGELFF. In DNA, the CDR3 is TGTGCCAGCAGCTTTTCATGGACGAACACCGGGGAGCTGTTTTTT. The V and J genes are TRBV7-9 and TRBJ2-2; D ambiguous. Trimming left V 3 bases short and J 0 bases short, with 8 bases between. Germline V lookup: CDR1 SEHNR, CDR2 FQNEAQ (reference sequence). The CDR3 runs to 15 residues.

The V call is TRBV4-1, the J call TRBJ2-7; no clear D gene. The germline V gene encodes CDR1 MGHRA and CDR2 YSYEKL. The CDR3 totals 16 residues. Trimming removed 0 bases from V and 0 bases from J, with 12 bases in between. The DNA of the CDR3 is TGCGCCAGCAGCCAAGAACCAGCCGCCGACTCCTACGAGCAGTACTTC. This sequence encodes CASSQEPAADSYEQYF.

The chain is built from TRBV29-1 and TRBJ2-2; TRBD2 aligns across 13 bases. The CDR3 runs to 15 residues. In germline, CDR1 is SQVTM, CDR2 ANQGSEA. V lost 4 bases and J lost 4; bases outside the gene matches: 3. CDR3 sequence: CSVGRLAGGTGELFF. CDR3 nucleotide sequence: TGCAGCGTTGGGCGACTAGCGGGGGGCACCGGGGAGCTGTTTTTT.

The V gene is TRBV4-1, the J gene TRBJ1-1; D ambiguous. This CDR3 contains 13 residues. Germline V CDR1 and CDR2: MGHRA, YSYEKL. V lost 4 bases to trimming and J lost 5 bases, with 11 bases between them. The CDR3 here is CASSRQGVTEAFF. The CDR3 coding sequence is TGCGCCAGCAGCCGCCAAGGCGTTACTGAAGCTTTCTTT.

The chain is built from TRBV6-6 and TRBJ1-3; unclear D gene. The CDR3 loop spans 13 amino acids. Germline CDR1 is MNHNY and CDR2 is SVGAGI (reference sequence). CDR3: CATRSVSGNTIYF. The CDR3 DNA reads as TGTGCAACCCGTTCAGTCTCTGGAAACACCATATATTTT.

This clone was observed a handful of times. The chain joins TRBV5-4 to TRBJ2-5; D remains unclear. This CDR3 comprises 11 residues. In germline, CDR1 is SGHNT, CDR2 YYREEE (reference sequence). Trimming cost V 4 bases and J 0 bases, with 1 base left between them. CDR3 sequence reads: CASSHQETQYF. The CDR3 nucleotides are TGTGCCAGCAGCCACCAAGAGACCCAGTACTTC.